This TCR beta chain was documented in a study of blood T cells in healthy people across ages (dated by TCRdb to between 2015 and 2017). Looking at the study overall: In model experiments, roughly one uniquely barcoded TCR beta cDNA molecule per two T cells was captured by template switching. The donors were split into four age groups: young (average about 16 years), middle-aged (39), aged (about 62) and long-lived (under 85). Age-related changes in TCR beta repertoire diversity were measured in the study by deep sequencing normalized with unique cDNA molecular identifiers. Donors of different ages were randomly distributed across sequencing lanes to avoid experimental bias. Two additional independent replicas of 1 million unique cDNA reads from the same blood draw were analyzed for two donors (one aged 18 to 30 and one aged 80 or older).

Study-wide findings and limitations: Because the CMV infection status of the donors was unknown, age-related changes in expanded clonotypes may potentially have been confounded. Since profiling was done on bulk unsorted PBMCs, naive and antigen-experienced compartments could not be conclusively compared. The long-lived group showed more naive CD4+ T cells, fewer expanded clones and increased TCR diversity than the aged group, suggesting age selection. Observed TCR beta diversity per million T cells fell roughly linearly with age, and a significant reduction was already apparent by age about 38. There was a strong correlation between observed TCR beta diversity and the percentage of naive T cells measured by flow cytometry. Total diversity estimates from one million sequenced T cells were considered lower bounds and underestimates.

The CDR3 has 17 amino acids, counting the end cysteine and phenylalanine. The CDR3 DNA has 51 bases and is translated from base 1. Regarding this clonotype: Its antigen has not been determined. The junction shows a germline mismatch at one end, possibly a read error.

The roughly 39 donors, aged about 6 to 95 years, were systemically healthy Caucasian individuals from Russia. Around 9.8 milliliters of peripheral blood were collected from each donor into EDTA-treated Vacutainer tubes. Ficoll-Paque density-gradient centrifugation was used to isolate PBMCs, with at least 7 million per sample. Trizol reagent was used to extract total RNA from PBMCs, with at least 6 micrograms per sample. The percentages of naive CD45RAhigh/CD27high T cells were determined by flow cytometry on a PBMC aliquot from every donor. Libraries came from 5' RACE. TCRdb shows the sequencer as Illumina HiSeq 2500. A second PCR of about 7 to 12 cycles was run with a J-beta primer mix and a sample-barcoded 5' primer. Each TCR beta cDNA molecule received a unique molecular identifier from a template-switch 5' adaptor carrying 12 random nucleotides. Each sample yielded at least 3 million CDR3-containing paired-end reads. First-strand cDNA synthesis was performed from all RNA using the Mint cDNA synthesis kit, with priming by a TRBC-specific oligonucleotide. Following uracil-DNA glycosylase treatment, all cDNA underwent a first 18-cycle PCR with the universal primers M1SS and BC2_uni_R. The authors' pipeline ran thus. Each sample was normalized by randomly selecting 1 million high-quality reads, each carrying a distinct molecular identifier. Instead of being binned into consensus sequences, reads with shared molecular identifiers were discarded. CDR3 identification, clonotype clustering and error correction used MiTCR with a Q25 quality threshold and the strictest error-elimination algorithm. A nonparametric unseen species model using Euler transformation provided a lower-bound estimate of total TCR beta diversity. The public reads were reanalyzed by TCRdb: fastp trimming at Q25, MiXCR alignment, in-frame beta chains only. Rows with a matching CDR3 protein are joined into one entry that keeps the most common DNA and genes. V and J calls and clone size were set by TCRdb, not the authors. Recorded for this sample are approximately 680,000 distinct CDR3 sequences; about 34% of them occurred a single time. Less than 20% of the sample is held by the ten biggest clonotypes.

The sequenced sample consisted of blood. Recombination linked TRBV5-3 to TRBJ2-1, with 8 bases matching TRBD1. TRBV5-3 is filed as an ORF, its function uncertain. The sequence was collected from a woman older than 75 in good health. Donor details come from another sample of the same person, matched by shared clones. Here is the DNA: TGTGCCAGGAGCTTGGAGAGGGACAGGAGCTCCTACAATGAGCAGTTCTTC. Its product reads: CARSLERDRSSYNEQFF.